This TCR beta chain was documented in a study of blood T cells in healthy people across ages. Overall study context: Per two T cells, about one barcoded beta molecule was captured through template switching. General observations from the study: For the donors, CMV status was unknown and possibly confounded expanded clonotype changes. With unsorted PBMCs, a conclusive comparison of naive versus antigen-experienced cells was not possible. Older individuals had lower TCR beta diversity per million T cells (the decline was roughly linear).

The CDR3 totals 14 residues. Deletions cut 5 bases from V and 10 bases from J, with 21 bases between. CDR1 and CDR2 (germline): MNHEY, SVGAGI. With regard to this clonotype: Its specificity is not known.

Sample-barcoded 5' priming and a J-beta primer mix drove a second PCR of 7 to 11 cycles. TCRdb independently ran MiXCR on the 5' RACE reads; one entry per CDR3 protein. The sample records approximately 690,000 distinct CDR3 sequences, around three fifths being singletons. What was sequenced was blood. The TCR sequence derives from a man between 60 and 75 years old in good health. The V gene is TRBV6-5, the J gene TRBJ2-7; the D gene could be TRBD1 or TRBD2 (7 bases each). This CDR3 reads CASSPPDRRETQYF. In DNA, the CDR3 is TGTGCCAGCAGTCCCCCGGACAGGCGGGAGACTCAGTACTTC.